The clone carrying this T cell receptor (beta chain) has a handful of counts. What it binds is not known. CDR1 is MNHEY, CDR2 SVGEGT, per germline. The ends lost 4 bases at V and 6 bases at J; junction bases unmatched: 7. The CDR3 has 14 residues. This sample is part of a study of type 1 and type 2 diabetes patients. The wider study: Donors were type 1 diabetes, type 2 diabetes, or nondiabetic controls.

No donor had another autoimmune disease or recent infection within four weeks. Each participant gave approximately 9.6 milliliters of peripheral blood. General study results and limits: Some T1D-only expanded clones might appear in more T2D or control samples.

Amplification started from genomic DNA. Amplification of the beta chain CDR3 used 30 forward and 13 reverse multiplex primers. In TCRdb, the multiplex PCR reads were re-called with MiXCR into one record per CDR3 protein. The sample lists about 270,000 distinct CDR3 sequences, roughly 50% occurring once. The material sequenced was peripheral blood mononuclear cells (PBMCs). This receptor was obtained from a man between 18 and 35 years old with type 2 diabetes. V is TRBV6-2 or TRBV6-3 and J is TRBJ1-2, with TRBD1 matching over 8 bases. The CDR3, as DNA: TGTGCCAGCAGTTCCTCGGACAGGGAGGATGGCTACACCTTC. Translation gives CASSSSDREDGYTF.